Reported below is one T cell receptor (beta chain). Germline V lookup: CDR1 MNHEY, CDR2 SMNVEV (reference sequence). V lost 7 bases and J 4 bases, leaving 13 bases between the germline ends. This CDR3 region has 13 residues. These data are taken from a study of T cell changes during pregnancy in multiple sclerosis. The table came from immunoSEQ multiplex PCR; TCRdb's copy has only in-frame clones and leaves some out. The sample shows more than 65,000 clones, roughly 96% of them seen only once. The chain employs TRBV27 and TRBJ1-1; possibly TRBD1 for D (6 bases). Sequencing was performed on peripheral blood, taken in the second trimester of pregnancy. The clonotype originates from a female donor with multiple sclerosis, enrolled in a pregnancy study. For the CDR3, the DNA is TGTGCCAGCATGCTTCGAGGGGGCACTGAAGCTTTCTTT. It is translated as CASMLRGGTEAFF.